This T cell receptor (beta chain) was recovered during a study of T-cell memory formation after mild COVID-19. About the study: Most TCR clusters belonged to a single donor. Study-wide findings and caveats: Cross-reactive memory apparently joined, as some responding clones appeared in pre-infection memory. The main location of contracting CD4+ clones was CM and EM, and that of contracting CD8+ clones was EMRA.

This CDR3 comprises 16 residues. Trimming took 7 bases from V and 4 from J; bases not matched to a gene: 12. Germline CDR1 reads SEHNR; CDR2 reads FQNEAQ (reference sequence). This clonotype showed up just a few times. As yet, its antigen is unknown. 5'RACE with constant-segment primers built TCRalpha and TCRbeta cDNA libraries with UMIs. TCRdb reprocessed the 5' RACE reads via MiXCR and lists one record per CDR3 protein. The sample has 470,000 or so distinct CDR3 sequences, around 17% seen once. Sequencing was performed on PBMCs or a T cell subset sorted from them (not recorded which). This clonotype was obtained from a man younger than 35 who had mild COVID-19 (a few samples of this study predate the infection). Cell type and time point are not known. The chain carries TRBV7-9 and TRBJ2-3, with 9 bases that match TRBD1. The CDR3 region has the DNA TGTGCCAGCACCCTACTAACAGGGGGCGCCGCAGATACGCAGTATTTT. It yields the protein CASTLLTGGAADTQYF.